This entry describes one TCR beta chain. In the original processing: How many nucleated cells were present was estimated from reference gene primer amplification. The protocol was immunoSEQ multiplex PCR, while the TCRdb copy is restricted to in-frame clones and leaves out a portion. V and J calls and clone size come straight from that table; D and trimming were deduced from the DNA. The data hold about 170,000 clones, with 80% to 85% observed a single time. The entry originates in a study of blood T cell repertoires in COVID-19. Study details: In each case, the material was cDNA or gDNA derived from T cells, B-cell-depleted T cells, or PBMCs.

The germline CDR1 and CDR2 sequences are SGHRS and YFSETQ. CDR3 length: 15 amino acids. The V segment lost 4 bases and the J segment 3 bases; nucleotides outside the gene matches: 6. Sequencing was carried out using peripheral blood. The sequence was collected from a woman in her seventies with COVID-19, enrolled during active disease. The J gene is TRBJ2-2, the V gene TRBV5-1; 7 positions agree with TRBD2. This chain's CDR3 is CASSVQAGYTGELFF. CDR3 nucleotides: TGCGCCAGCAGCGTGCAAGCGGGGTACACCGGGGAGCTGTTTTTT.